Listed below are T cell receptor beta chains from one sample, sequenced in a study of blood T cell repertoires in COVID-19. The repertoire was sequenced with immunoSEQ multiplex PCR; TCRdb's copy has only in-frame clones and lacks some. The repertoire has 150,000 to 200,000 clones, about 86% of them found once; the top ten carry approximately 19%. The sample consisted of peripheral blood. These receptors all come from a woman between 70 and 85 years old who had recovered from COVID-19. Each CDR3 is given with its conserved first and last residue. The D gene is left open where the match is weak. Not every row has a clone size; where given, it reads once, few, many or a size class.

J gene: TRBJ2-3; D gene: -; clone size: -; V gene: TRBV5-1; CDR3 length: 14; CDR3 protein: CASSPEISTDTQYF; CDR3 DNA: TGCGCCAGCAGCCCAGAAATAAGCACAGATACGCAGTATTTT
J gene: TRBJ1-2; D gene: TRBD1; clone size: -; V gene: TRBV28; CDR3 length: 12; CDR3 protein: CASSSDRGGYTF; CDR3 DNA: TGTGCCAGCAGTTCCGACAGGGGGGGCTACACCTTC
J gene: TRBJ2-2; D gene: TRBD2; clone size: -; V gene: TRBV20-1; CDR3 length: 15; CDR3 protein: CSASRLAGGLGELFF; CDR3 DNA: TGCAGTGCTAGTCGGCTAGCGGGGGGCCTAGGGGAGCTGTTTTTT
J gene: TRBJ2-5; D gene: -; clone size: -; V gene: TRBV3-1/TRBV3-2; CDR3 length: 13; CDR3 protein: CASSTRRSETQYF; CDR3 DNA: TGTGCCAGCAGCACTAGGAGGTCAGAGACCCAGTACTTC
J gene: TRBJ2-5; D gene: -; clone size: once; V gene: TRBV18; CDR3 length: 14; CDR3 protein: CASSPAASPETQYF; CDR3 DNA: TGTGCCAGCTCACCAGCGGCTAGCCCTGAGACCCAGTACTTC
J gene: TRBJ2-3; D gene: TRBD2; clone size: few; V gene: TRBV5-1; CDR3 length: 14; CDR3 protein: CASSSSSGGDTQYF; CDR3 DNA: TGCGCCAGCAGCTCGTCCAGCGGGGGGGATACGCAGTATTTT
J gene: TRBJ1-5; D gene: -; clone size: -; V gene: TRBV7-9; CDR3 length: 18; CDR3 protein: CASSQPRGGLGNNQPQHF; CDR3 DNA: TGTGCCAGCAGCCAGCCCCGAGGGGGTTTGGGAAACAATCAGCCCCAGCATTTT
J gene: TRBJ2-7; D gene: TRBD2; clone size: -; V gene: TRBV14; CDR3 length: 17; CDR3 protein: CASSQISREVNSYEQYF; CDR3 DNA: TGTGCCAGCAGCCAAATCTCGCGGGAGGTCAACTCCTACGAGCAGTACTTC
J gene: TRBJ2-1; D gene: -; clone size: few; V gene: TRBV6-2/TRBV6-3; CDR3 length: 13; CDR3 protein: CASRQPPNGEQFF; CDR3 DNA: TGTGCCAGCCGCCAGCCACCCAACGGTGAGCAGTTCTTC
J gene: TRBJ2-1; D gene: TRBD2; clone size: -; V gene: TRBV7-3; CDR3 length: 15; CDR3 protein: CANGRGGRVANEQFF; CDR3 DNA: TGTGCCAATGGCCGTGGCGGGAGGGTTGCCAATGAGCAGTTCTTC
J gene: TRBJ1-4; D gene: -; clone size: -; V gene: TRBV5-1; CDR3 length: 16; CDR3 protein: CASSLAGGGGDEKLFF; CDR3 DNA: TGCGCCAGCAGCTTGGCCGGCGGGGGCGGGGATGAAAAACTGTTTTTT
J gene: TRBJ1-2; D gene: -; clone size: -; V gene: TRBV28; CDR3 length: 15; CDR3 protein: CASSPPIGGPYGYTF; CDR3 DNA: TGTGCCAGCAGTCCCCCTATCGGGGGGCCCTATGGCTACACCTTC
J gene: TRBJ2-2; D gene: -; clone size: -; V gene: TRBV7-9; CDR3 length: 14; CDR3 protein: CASSLGHNTGELFF; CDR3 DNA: TGTGCCAGCAGCTTAGGGCACAACACCGGGGAGCTGTTTTTT
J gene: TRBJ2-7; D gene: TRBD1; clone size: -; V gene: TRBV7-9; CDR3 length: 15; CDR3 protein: CASSLGYRGTYEQYF; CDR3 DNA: TGTGCCAGCAGCTTAGGCTACAGGGGTACGTACGAGCAGTACTTC
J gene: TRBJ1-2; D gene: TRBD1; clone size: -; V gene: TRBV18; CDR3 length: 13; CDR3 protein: CASSPTGVYGYTF; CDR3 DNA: TGTGCCAGCTCACCAACAGGGGTCTATGGCTACACCTTC
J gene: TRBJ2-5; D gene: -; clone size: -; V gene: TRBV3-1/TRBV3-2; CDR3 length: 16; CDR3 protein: CASSQDRGRWQETQYF; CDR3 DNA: TGTGCCAGCAGCCAAGATCGGGGTCGTTGGCAAGAGACCCAGTACTTC
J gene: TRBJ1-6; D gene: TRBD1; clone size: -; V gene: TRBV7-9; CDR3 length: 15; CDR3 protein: CASSVEGTGLSPLHF; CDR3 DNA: TGTGCCAGCAGCGTAGAAGGGACAGGGCTTTCACCCCTCCACTTT
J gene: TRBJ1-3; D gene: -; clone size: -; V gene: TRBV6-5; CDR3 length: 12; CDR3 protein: CASRGPGNTIYF; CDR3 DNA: TGTGCCAGCAGGGGGCCGGGAAACACCATATATTTT
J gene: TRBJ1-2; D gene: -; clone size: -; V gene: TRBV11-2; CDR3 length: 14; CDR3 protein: CASTPSRTNYGYTF; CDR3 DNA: TGTGCCAGCACCCCTAGTCGAACGAACTATGGCTACACCTTC
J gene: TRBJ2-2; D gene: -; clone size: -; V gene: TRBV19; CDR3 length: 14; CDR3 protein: CASKIRGNTGELFF; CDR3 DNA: TGTGCCAGTAAGATCCGGGGGAACACCGGGGAGCTGTTTTTT
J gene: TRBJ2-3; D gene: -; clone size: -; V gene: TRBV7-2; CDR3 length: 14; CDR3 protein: CASSRKWGPDTQYF; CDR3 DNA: TGTGCCAGCAGTCGTAAGTGGGGCCCAGATACGCAGTATTTT
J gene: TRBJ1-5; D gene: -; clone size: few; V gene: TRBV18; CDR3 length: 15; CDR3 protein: CASSPGRANNQPQHF; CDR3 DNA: TGTGCCAGCTCACCGGGCAGGGCAAACAATCAGCCCCAGCATTTT
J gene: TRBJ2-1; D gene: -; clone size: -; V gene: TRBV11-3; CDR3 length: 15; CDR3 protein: CARSRRVGTYNEQFF; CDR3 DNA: TGTGCCAGGAGCCGCCGAGTGGGGACTTACAATGAGCAGTTCTTC